A selection of T cell receptor beta chains follows, all from one sample in a study of shared T cell receptors in the human thymus. Repertoires were generated with immunoSEQ multiplex PCR, while TCRdb's copy carries only in-frame clones and drops some. The data contain hundreds of thousands of clones, around 89% of them singletons. The sample was also reused in another study, on human thymus T cells.

Input material: thymocytes. The source of these receptors is a boy younger than two with a congenital heart defect. The CDR3 runs from the conserved cysteine through the conserved F or W. Fields, in order: V gene, clone size, D gene, J gene, CDR3 DNA, CDR3 protein. D genes are given only for firm matches. Rows may omit the clone size; those that give it use once, few, many or a size class.

>TRBV6-6|-|-|TRBJ1-1
TGTGCCAGCAGTTACTCGGAGGGGAACACTGAAGCTTTCTTT
CASSYSEGNTEAFF
>TRBV7-8|few|-|TRBJ2-5
TGTGCCAGCAGCTTAGTTCGAGAGACCCAGTACTTC
CASSLVRETQYF
>TRBV5-8|-|-|TRBJ2-7
TGTGCCAGCAGCTCCAGGGGTTTTGATGGCGAGCAGTACTTC
CASSSRGFDGEQYF
>TRBV6-1|-|TRBD1|TRBJ1-1
TGTGCCAGCGGACAGGGGGCGACCCACCGAGAAGCTTTCTTT
CASGQGATHREAFF
>TRBV4-1|-|-|TRBJ2-7
TGCGCCAGCAGCCAGATGACTAGTCCTACCTACGAGCAGTACTTC
CASSQMTSPTYEQYF
>TRBV6-1|-|TRBD2|TRBJ2-1
TGTGCCAGCAGAGGACTAGCGGGGTTCAATGAGCAGTTCTTC
CASRGLAGFNEQFF
>TRBV2|few|-|TRBJ1-3
TGTGCCAGCACCTGGACAGTTAACACCATATATTTT
CASTWTVNTIYF
>TRBV10-1|-|TRBD2|TRBJ2-7
TGCGCCAGCAGTGAGTCGACGACTAGCGGGGGCTCCTACGAGCAGTACTTC
CASSESTTSGGSYEQYF
>TRBV19|-|-|TRBJ2-5
TGTGCCAGTAGTTCACAGGGATTGGGTCCCGAGGAGACCCAGTACTTC
CASSSQGLGPEETQYF
>TRBV19|-|-|TRBJ1-1
TGTGCCAGTAGGTCGGACACTGAAGCTTTCTTT
CASRSDTEAFF
>TRBV6-6|-|-|TRBJ1-1
TGTGCCAGCTCGAACAGGGCACAGGGTATCGCTTTCTTT
CASSNRAQGIAFF
>TRBV5-6|-|TRBD2|TRBJ2-3
TGTGCCAGCAGCTCCGGACTAGCGGGAGGCCCCGGTTTATTAGATACGCAGTATTTT
CASSSGLAGGPGLLDTQYF
>TRBV2|-|-|TRBJ2-6
TGTGCCAGCAGGGCGGGGTCAAGTGGGGCCAACGTCCTGACTTTC
CASRAGSSGANVLTF
>TRBV27|-|TRBD2|TRBJ2-3
TGTGCCAGCAGTTCCCTTGCGGGAGGGCCAATAGATACGCAGTATTTT
CASSSLAGGPIDTQYF
>TRBV5-5|-|-|TRBJ2-1
TGTGCCAGCAGCCTCGGAGAGAGCTCCTACAATGAGCAGTTCTTC
CASSLGESSYNEQFF
>TRBV2|-|TRBD2|TRBJ2-5
TGTGCCAGCAGTTTATGGGCGGGAGAAGAGACCCAGTACTTC
CASSLWAGEETQYF
>TRBV30|-|-|TRBJ2-3
TGTGCCTGGAGGCGGGGAATCTCTAGCACAGATACGCAGTATTTT
CAWRRGISSTDTQYF
>TRBV6-5|-|-|TRBJ2-4
TGTGCCAGCAGTTACCGAGTGGGGGGAGCCAAAAACATTCAGTACTTC
CASSYRVGGAKNIQYF
>TRBV29-1|-|TRBD2|TRBJ2-1
TGCAGCCCCGGACTAGCGGGGGACCACAATGAGCAGTTCTTC
CSPGLAGDHNEQFF
>TRBV9|-|-|TRBJ1-2
TGTGCCAGCAGCGTAGCGGTGGGGGGGCCCTATGGCTACACCTTC
CASSVAVGGPYGYTF
>TRBV6-5|once|-|TRBJ2-7
TGTGCCAGCAGTAGTAGACGCGGCTACGAGCAGTACTTC
CASSSRRGYEQYF
>TRBV9|-|-|TRBJ2-5
TGTGCCAGCAGCGTAGTTGGTAGCATGGAAGAGACCCAGTACTTC
CASSVVGSMEETQYF
>TRBV7-2|-|TRBD1|TRBJ1-5
TGTGCCAGCAGCCTAGCCCAGGGGGTTGGGTATCAGCCCCAGCATTTT
CASSLAQGVGYQPQHF
>TRBV5-4|-|-|TRBJ1-4
TGTGCCAGCAGCTTGGGGCAGGGCTATAATGAAAAACTGTTTTTT
CASSLGQGYNEKLFF
>TRBV6-1|-|-|TRBJ1-4
TGTGCCAGCAGTTCAGACAGGTTTAATGAAAAACTGTTTTTT
CASSSDRFNEKLFF
>TRBV19|-|TRBD1|TRBJ1-4
TGTGCCAGTAGTAGTAGGGACAGGGGAAGAGAGAATGAAAAACTGTTTTTT
CASSSRDRGRENEKLFF
>TRBV6-6|few|-|TRBJ2-7
TGTGCCAGCAGTTCCCCCGAGACAAGCCCCTACGAGCAGTACTTC
CASSSPETSPYEQYF
>TRBV5-1|-|TRBD2|TRBJ2-7
TGCGCCAGCAGCCCCAGACTAGCGGTCTACGAGCAGTACTTC
CASSPRLAVYEQYF
>TRBV5-1|-|TRBD2|TRBJ2-2
TGCGCCAGCAGCTCCCCCGGGACTAGCGGGAGGGCCCCCGGGGAGCTGTTTTTT
CASSSPGTSGRAPGELFF
>TRBV9|-|-|TRBJ2-3
TGTGCCAGCAGCCTAGGAGGTCCTAGCGCAGATACGCAGTATTTT
CASSLGGPSADTQYF
>TRBV7-9|-|TRBD2|TRBJ2-1
TGTGCCAGCAGCTCCCCCCAGCGGGAGCTAACCTACAATGAGCAGTTCTTC
CASSSPQRELTYNEQFF
>TRBV15|-|-|TRBJ1-5
TGTGCCACCAGCAGAGATTCCTCAGGTATCAGTCAGCCCCAGCATTTT
CATSRDSSGISQPQHF
>TRBV6-5|-|-|TRBJ1-2
TGTGCCAGCAGCTCCCAACGTTCTCGGGGCTACACCTTC
CASSSQRSRGYTF
>TRBV6-1|-|-|TRBJ1-4
TGTGCCAGCAGTGACAGGGGACGGGAAAAACTGTTTTTT
CASSDRGREKLFF
>TRBV28|-|-|TRBJ2-3
TGTGCCAGCAGCAGTGGACAGTCCATCACAGATACGCAGTATTTT
CASSSGQSITDTQYF
>TRBV11-2|-|-|TRBJ2-7
TGTGCCAGCAGCAGCAACCTCGCGGGGGAGCAGTACTTC
CASSSNLAGEQYF
>TRBV7-9|-|TRBD1|TRBJ2-5
TGTGCCAGCAGCTTAGGGTTCCCGGGACAGGGGTCGGCTCAGTACTTC
CASSLGFPGQGSAQYF
>TRBV30|-|TRBD1|TRBJ1-1
TGTGCCTGGAGTGTAAGGACAGGGAAGACTGAAGCTTTCTTT
CAWSVRTGKTEAFF
>TRBV9|-|-|TRBJ2-6
TGTGCCAGCAGCGCCGGAAAGCGGACAGAGAGGAGCTCTGGGGCCAACGTCCTGACTTTC
CASSAGKRTERSSGANVLTF
>TRBV27|-|TRBD2|TRBJ2-7
TGTGCCAGCACAAGCGGGAGGGATGCCTACGAGCAGTACTTC
CASTSGRDAYEQYF
>TRBV30|-|TRBD1|TRBJ1-3
TGTGCCTGGACCCCGGGACAGGGTTACATTAATGAAAACACCATATATTTT
CAWTPGQGYINENTIYF